What follows are 28 T cell receptor beta chains derived from one specimen sequenced in a study of cytomegalovirus exposure and HLA in healthy donors. The PCR was carried out with 60 Vbeta primers and 13 Jbeta primers. Measured with immunoSEQ multiplex PCR; TCRdb has only the in-frame clones, and not every one. The top ten hold around 2.3% of the sample, which has around 200,000 clones, 70% to 90% seen once. The sequenced material came from PBMCs. The receptor source for this set is a woman in her forties or fifties in good health and CMV-seronegative.

The V gene is TRBV7-8, the J gene TRBJ1-1, with 9 bases matching TRBD1. The V gene's germline CDR1 is SGHVS and CDR2 FQNEAQ. The CDR3 is 12 residues long. J gave up 10 bases and V 3 bases, and 3 bases lay outside the gene matches. The CDR3 DNA reads TGTGCCAGCAGCTTCGACAGGGGGGGAGCTTTCTTT. Translating gives CASSFDRGGAFF.

CDR3 region: CASSPPTSGRGYEQYF. In DNA, the CDR3 is TGCGCCAGCAGCCCACCTACTAGCGGGAGGGGGTACGAGCAGTACTTC. This rearrangement joins TRBV5-1 to TRBJ2-7; 13 bases map to TRBD2. Germline trimming cut 4 bases from V and 4 bases from J; bases unmatched to any gene: 8. This CDR3 comprises 16 residues. Germline V gives CDR1 SGHRS, CDR2 YFSETQ.

This clone was seen just once. Germline is not matched at one junction end, which may reflect a read error. The chain carries TRBV5-1 and TRBJ2-7; 8 bases match TRBD1. Germline loops: CDR1 SGHRS, CDR2 YFSETQ. The CDR3 totals 14 residues. CDR3 in amino acids: CASSLGAGGAEQYF. The CDR3 region has the DNA TGTGCCAGCAGCTTGGGGGCAGGGGGCGCCGAGCAGTACTTC.

This sequence joins TRBV7-8 and TRBJ1-2; 7 positions match TRBD1. Germline trimming cut 6 bases from V and 3 bases from J; bases unmatched to any gene: 7. The germline V gene encodes CDR1 SGHVS and CDR2 FQNEAQ. The CDR3 extends over 14 amino acids. The CDR3 loop is CASRGGSGDYGYTF. The CDR3 bases are TGTGCCAGCAGAGGGGGCTCGGGGGACTATGGCTACACCTTC.

J is TRBJ1-4 and V is TRBV27; 8 positions match TRBD1. The CDR3 contains 13 residues. The J segment lost 14 bases and the V segment lost 5 bases, leaving 10 bases of the junction unmatched. Per the germline V gene, CDR1 is MNHEY and CDR2 is SMNVEV (reference sequence). The CDR3 bases are TGTGCCAGCAGTCTGACGCAGGGGGCGGGTCTGTTTTTT. Protein sequence: CASSLTQGAGLFF.

The chain carries TRBV7-9 and TRBJ2-7; a possible D gene is TRBD2 (5 bases). There are 12 residues in the CDR3. The V end was cut by 3 bases, the J end by 4 bases, with 7 bases between. Germline V gene sequence: CDR1 SEHNR, CDR2 FQNEAQ (reference sequence). The chain's CDR3 is CASSFGKYEQYF. As DNA, the CDR3 is TGTGCCAGCAGCTTCGGGAAGTACGAGCAGTACTTC.

This chain uses TRBV30 with TRBJ2-3; 14 bases map to TRBD2. V lost 0 bases to trimming and J lost 1 base; unmatched junction nucleotides: 9. The germline V gene has CDR1 GTSNPN and CDR2 SVGIG (reference sequence). The CDR3 is made up of 19 amino acids. CDR3 DNA sequence: TGTGCCTGGAGTGTGTTGACTAGCGGGAGGGCCTTGGGCACAGATACGCAGTATTTT. Translating gives CAWSVLTSGRALGTDTQYF.

V gene TRBV5-1 combines with J gene TRBJ2-1, with 9 bases that match TRBD2. The CDR3 covers 17 residues. The ends lost 0 bases at V and 7 bases at J; junction bases unmatched: 11. CDR1 and CDR2 from the germline V gene are SGHRS and YFSETQ. The CDR3 protein is CASSLDWLAGTVNEQFF. As DNA, the CDR3 is TGCGCCAGCAGCTTGGATTGGCTAGCGGGAACGGTTAATGAGCAGTTCTTC.

This clone was seen once. The V call is TRBV6-5, the J call TRBJ1-5; possibly TRBD1 for D (6 bases). The germline CDR1 and CDR2 sequences are MNHEY and SVGAGI. This CDR3 contains 15 residues. V was pared by 6 bases and J by 2 bases, with 14 bases between. The CDR3: CASRLGGGGNQPQHF. For the CDR3, the DNA is TGTGCCAGCAGGCTCGGGGGGGGCGGCAATCAGCCCCAGCATTTT.

J is TRBJ1-4 and V is TRBV5-4, with D maybe TRBD1 (5 bases). The CDR3 is 16 residues long. CDR1 and CDR2 (germline): SGHNT, YYREEE (reference sequence). V was cut by 0 bases and J by 5 bases, with 14 bases left in between. The DNA of the CDR3 is TGTGCCAGCAGCTTGGGATATAAAAACAGGAATGAAAAACTGTTTTTT. Translation gives CASSLGYKNRNEKLFF.

This clone has a handful of counts. The chain carries TRBV6-5 and TRBJ2-7, with D possibly matching TRBD2 (7 bases). CDR3 length: 15 residues. V lost 6 bases and J 1 base, leaving 16 bases between the germline ends. CDR1 and CDR2 (germline): MNHEY, SVGAGI. The CDR3 DNA is TGTGCCAGCAGCCCCTACAGGGAGGGGTCCTACGAGCAGTACTTC. This sequence encodes CASSPYREGSYEQYF.

The rearrangement joins TRBV7-9 to TRBJ2-1; 7 nucleotides line up with TRBD2. After removal of 1 base from V and 6 bases from J, the junction contained 6 bases not matched to a gene. The germline V gene has CDR1 SEHNR and CDR2 FQNEAQ (reference sequence). This CDR3 has 15 residues. CDR3: CASSLGASGGNEQFF. The CDR3 DNA sequence: TGTGCCAGCAGCTTAGGTGCTAGCGGCGGCAATGAGCAGTTCTTC.

J is TRBJ2-1 and V is TRBV6-1, with TRBD1 matching 10 bases. CDR3 length: 15 amino acids. V lost 2 bases and J lost 8; bases outside the gene matches: 6. Germline lookup yields CDR1 MNHNS and CDR2 SASEGT. The CDR3 is CASSERTGGIHEQFF. In DNA, the CDR3 is TGTGCCAGCAGTGAAAGGACAGGGGGTATACATGAGCAGTTCTTC.

CDR3 DNA sequence: TGTGCCAGCACTGGGGACAGGGGGCTTACAGATACGCAGTATTTT. Translating it yields CASTGDRGLTDTQYF. The chain couples TRBV28 to TRBJ2-3, with 12 bases fitting TRBD1. This CDR3 has 15 residues. Germline CDR1 MDHEN, CDR2 SYDVKM. V shed 7 bases and J 3 bases; nucleotides not matched to a gene: 5.

This clone was seen just once. The rearrangement links TRBV11-1 to TRBJ2-2, with D maybe TRBD1 (5 bases). The CDR3 totals 14 residues. Germline values: CDR1 SGHAT, CDR2 FQDESV (reference sequence). V lost 5 bases and J 3 bases, leaving 10 bases between the germline ends. Written as DNA, the CDR3 is TGTGCCAGCAGCCCACCAGGGTACACCGGGGAGCTGTTTTTT. Its protein product is CASSPPGYTGELFF.

The V gene is TRBV4-1, the J gene TRBJ1-2, with 7 bases identical to TRBD1. This CDR3 has 15 amino acids. The germline gives CDR1 MGHRA, CDR2 YSYEKL. V shed 10 bases, J shed 4 bases, and the junction held 15 bases outside the gene matches. This CDR3 is CATTGSQPFIYGYTF. CDR3 nucleotides: TGCGCCACGACAGGGTCTCAGCCCTTTATCTATGGCTACACCTTC.

The chain employs TRBV5-1 and TRBJ2-3, with TRBD2 matching over 13 bases. CDR1 is SGHRS, CDR2 YFSETQ, per germline. V lost 0 bases to trimming and J lost 2 bases; unmatched junction nucleotides: 9. The CDR3 is made up of 19 amino acids. The CDR3 coding sequence is TGCGCCAGCAGCTTGGTCCCTGGACTAGCGGGAGTGTCCACAGATACGCAGTATTTT. Amino acids: CASSLVPGLAGVSTDTQYF.

This chain links TRBV5-5 with TRBJ1-3; D is possibly TRBD1 (6 bases). The CDR3 length is 13 residues. The V end was cut by 5 bases, the J end by 7 bases, with 13 bases between. Germline V gene data show CDR1 as SGHKS and CDR2 as YYEKEE (reference sequence). The CDR3 DNA is TGTGCCAGCAGTGGTCGTCAGGGGAACACCATATATTTT. Translating gives CASSGRQGNTIYF.

In this sample, this clone turned up a few times. The chain employs TRBV30 and TRBJ2-3; D might be TRBD1 (7 bases). CDR1 and CDR2 (germline): GTSNPN, SVGIG (reference sequence). The length of the CDR3 is 16 residues. Trimming stripped 1 base from V and 5 bases from J, with 19 bases between. This CDR3 is CAWSGGGGGFGDTQYF. In nucleotides, the CDR3 is TGTGCCTGGAGTGGAGGAGGGGGCGGCTTTGGAGATACGCAGTATTTT.

The chain employs TRBV28 and TRBJ1-3; 8 bases fit TRBD1. Germline V gene data show CDR1 as MDHEN and CDR2 as SYDVKM. The J segment lost 3 bases and the V segment lost 3 bases, leaving 4 bases of the junction unmatched. The CDR3 is 15 residues long. The CDR3 protein is CASSFQQGGGNTIYF. The DNA of the CDR3 is TGTGCCAGCAGTTTCCAACAGGGGGGTGGAAACACCATATATTTT.

The chain carries TRBV6-5 and TRBJ2-1; 10 bases agree with TRBD2. The CDR3 is 15 amino acids. With 7 bases clipped from V and 7 bases from J, the junction kept 10 bases outside the gene matches. CDR1 and CDR2 from the germline V gene are MNHEY and SVGAGI. CDR3 sequence: CASTHASGRLNEQFF. Here the CDR3 DNA reads TGTGCCAGCACTCACGCTAGCGGGAGATTGAATGAGCAGTTCTTC.

Concerning this clone: Different DNA sequences within this sample yield the same CDR3. The genes are TRBV10-3 and TRBJ1-2, with D tentatively TRBD1 (6 bases). The CDR3 runs to 14 residues. CDR1 ENHRY and CDR2 SYGVKD come from the germline V gene. V was pared by 8 bases and J by 4 bases, with 17 bases between. Here the CDR3 reads CAIRGEDRPYGYTF. In DNA, the CDR3 is TGTGCCATCCGGGGGGAGGACAGACCCTATGGCTACACCTTC.

DNA of the CDR3: TGTGCCACCAGCAGAGATCGAAGTCAGCGCCAAGAGACCCAGTACTTC. Protein sequence: CATSRDRSQRQETQYF. This chain links TRBV15 with TRBJ2-5; D gene uncertain. This CDR3 region has 16 residues. In germline, CDR1 is LNHNV, CDR2 YYDKDF (reference sequence). Trimming removed 0 bases from V and 1 base from J, with 12 bases in between.

This clone was picked up one time. The chain combines TRBV21-1 with TRBJ1-2; the table's TRBD1 call for D was not verified on the DNA. TRBV21-1 is marked as a pseudogene. The CDR3 length is 18 residues. The CDR3 region is CASSKVGTDRVLLYGYTF. CDR3 coding DNA: TGTGCCAGCAGCAAAGTCGGGACTGACAGGGTCCTACTCTATGGCTACACCTTC.

This chain links TRBV6-5 with TRBJ2-3, with a possible D match to TRBD2 (5 bases). Per the germline V gene, CDR1 is MNHEY and CDR2 is SVGAGI. This CDR3 spans 15 amino acids. Trimming removed 6 bases from V and 0 bases from J, with 13 bases in between. CDR3 sequence: CASSLGSSSTDTQYF. CDR3 bases: TGTGCCAGCAGCTTGGGGAGCTCAAGCACAGATACGCAGTATTTT.

The rearrangement uses TRBV28 and TRBJ1-4; weak D call: TRBD1 (6 bases). Trimming left V 5 bases short and J 4 bases short, with 14 bases between. CDR3 length: 15 residues. The germline gives CDR1 MDHEN, CDR2 SYDVKM. In nucleotides, the CDR3 is TGTGCCAGCAGTCCGAGTACAGGGTTTAATGAAAAACTGTTTTTT. The encoded protein is CASSPSTGFNEKLFF.

The J gene is TRBJ2-7, the V gene TRBV6-5, with 9 bases lining up with TRBD1. V was clipped by 5 bases and J by 9 bases; unmatched bases: 8. CDR3 size: 13 residues. The germline gives CDR1 MNHEY, CDR2 SVGAGI. For the CDR3, the DNA is TGTGCCAGCAGTCGCGGGACAGGGCAAAGGCAGTACTTC. As protein: CASSRGTGQRQYF.

In its sample, this clone was seen a few times. The chain uses TRBV10-3 and TRBJ2-7, with D maybe TRBD1 (6 bases). There are 15 residues in the CDR3. Looked up from germline, CDR1 is ENHRY and CDR2 is SYGVKD. V lost 0 bases and J lost 4, with 13 bases in between. Here the CDR3 reads CAISESMGQTYEQYF. As DNA, the CDR3 is TGTGCCATCAGTGAGTCGATGGGACAAACTTACGAGCAGTACTTC.